This T cell receptor (beta chain) was retrieved from a study of blood T cell repertoires in COVID-19. Study details: Researchers got acute and convalescent COVID-19 samples from the United States, Italy and Spain.

TCRdb's table, derived via immunoSEQ multiplex PCR, lists solely in-frame clones and lacks some. Found here are tens of thousands of clones, 85% to 90% of them singletons; the top ten hold roughly 5.3%. Germline V gene data show CDR1 as SGHDT and CDR2 as YYEEEE. CDR3 length equals 14 residues. Trimming left V 0 bases short and J 9 bases short, with 13 bases between. The specimen sequenced was peripheral blood. The gene calls are TRBV5-6 and TRBJ2-1; TRBD1 might be the D (6 bases). The receptor was isolated from a man aged 60 to 69 with active COVID-19. The CDR3 region has the DNA TGTGCCAGCAGCTTGGGAGACAGGTCTGGTGAGCAGTTCTTC. Amino acid sequence: CASSLGDRSGEQFF.